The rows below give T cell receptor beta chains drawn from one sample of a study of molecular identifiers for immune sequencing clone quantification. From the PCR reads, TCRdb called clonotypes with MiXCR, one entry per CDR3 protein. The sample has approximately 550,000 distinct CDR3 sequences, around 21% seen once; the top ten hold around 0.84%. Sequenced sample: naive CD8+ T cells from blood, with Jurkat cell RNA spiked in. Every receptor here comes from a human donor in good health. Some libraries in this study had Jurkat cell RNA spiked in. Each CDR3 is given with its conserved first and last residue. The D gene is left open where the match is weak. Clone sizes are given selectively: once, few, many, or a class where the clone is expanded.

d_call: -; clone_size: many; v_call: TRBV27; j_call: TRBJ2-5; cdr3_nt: TGTGCCAGCAGTTTTTCCAGGGTCGCGGAGACCCAGTACTTC; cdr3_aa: CASSFSRVAETQYF
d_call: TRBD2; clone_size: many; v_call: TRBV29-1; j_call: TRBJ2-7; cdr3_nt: TGCAGCGTTTTATCGGGGGGGGGTGAGCAGTACTTC; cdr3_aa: CSVLSGGGEQYF
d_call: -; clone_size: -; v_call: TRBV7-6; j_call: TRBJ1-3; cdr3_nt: TGTGCCAGCAGCTTAGGAGTCGAAATCTCTGGAAACACCATATATTTT; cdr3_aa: CASSLGVEISGNTIYF
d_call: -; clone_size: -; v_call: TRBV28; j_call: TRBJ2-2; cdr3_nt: TGTGCCAGCAGTTTCCGAACGGTGTTCACCGGGGAGCTGTTTTTT; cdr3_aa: CASSFRTVFTGELFF
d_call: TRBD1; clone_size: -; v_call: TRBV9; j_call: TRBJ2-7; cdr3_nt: TGTGCCAGCAGCGCCTCCCCCGGGACAGGGGGTGAGCAGTACTTC; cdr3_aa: CASSASPGTGGEQYF
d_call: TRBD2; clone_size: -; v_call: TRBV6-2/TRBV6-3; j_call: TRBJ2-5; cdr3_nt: TGTGCCAGCAGTTACCCGGGGGGATCCGAGACCCAGTACTTC; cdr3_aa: CASSYPGGSETQYF
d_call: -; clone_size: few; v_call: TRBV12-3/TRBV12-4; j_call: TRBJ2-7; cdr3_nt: TGTGCCAGCACCGCCACAGATACCTACGAGCAGTACTTC; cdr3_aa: CASTATDTYEQYF
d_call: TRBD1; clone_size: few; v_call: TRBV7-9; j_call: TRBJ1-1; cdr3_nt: TGTGCCAGCAGGGGGGACAGAACTGGCACTGAAGCTTTCTTT; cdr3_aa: CASRGDRTGTEAFF
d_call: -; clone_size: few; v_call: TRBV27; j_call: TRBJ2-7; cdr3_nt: TGTGCCAGCAGTGTCACCGGGGCCTACTCCTACGAGCAGTACTTC; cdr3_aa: CASSVTGAYSYEQYF
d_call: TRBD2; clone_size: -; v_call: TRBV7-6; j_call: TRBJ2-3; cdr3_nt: TGTGTCAGCAGCTTAGCGACTAGCGGGAATCAGGCAGATACGCAGTATTTT; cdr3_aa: CVSSLATSGNQADTQYF
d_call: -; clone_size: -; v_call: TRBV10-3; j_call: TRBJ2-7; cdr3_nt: TGTGCCATCAGTGAGGAAAACTACGAGCAGTACTTC; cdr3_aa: CAISEENYEQYF
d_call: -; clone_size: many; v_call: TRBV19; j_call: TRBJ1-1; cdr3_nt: TGTGCCAGTACCTCCGCCGGGGGCAGGGGAAGTACTGAAGCTTTCTTT; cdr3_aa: CASTSAGGRGSTEAFF
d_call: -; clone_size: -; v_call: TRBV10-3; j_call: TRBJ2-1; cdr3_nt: TGTGCCATCAGTCAGGGGTTCGGAGACGAGCAGTTCTTC; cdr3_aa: CAISQGFGDEQFF
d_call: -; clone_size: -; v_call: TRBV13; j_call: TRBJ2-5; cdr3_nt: TGTGCCAACAGCTTAGAGGAGACCCAAGAGACCCAGTACTTC; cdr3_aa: CANSLEETQETQYF
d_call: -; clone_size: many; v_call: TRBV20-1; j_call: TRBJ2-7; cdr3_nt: TGCAGTGTTCGGGGCGGCCAGGGGAGCTCCTACGAGCAGTACTTC; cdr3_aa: CSVRGGQGSSYEQYF
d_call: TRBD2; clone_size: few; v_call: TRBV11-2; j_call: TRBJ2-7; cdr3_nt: TGTGCCAGCCGCTTGGGGGGTAGCGGGAGGAGGAACGAGCAGTACTTC; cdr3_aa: CASRLGGSGRRNEQYF
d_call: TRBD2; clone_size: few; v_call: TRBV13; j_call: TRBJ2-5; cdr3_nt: TGTGCCAGCAGCTTAGGCGGGACTAGCCGGGAGACCCAGTACTTC; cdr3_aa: CASSLGGTSRETQYF
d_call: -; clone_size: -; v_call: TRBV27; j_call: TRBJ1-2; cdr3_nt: TGTGCCGGCAGTTTATCAAGCGGACGTGGCTACACCTTC; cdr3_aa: CAGSLSSGRGYTF
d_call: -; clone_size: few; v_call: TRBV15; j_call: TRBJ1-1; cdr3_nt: TGTGCCACCAGCAGAGATGGTAACACTGAAGCTTTCTTT; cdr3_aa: CATSRDGNTEAFF
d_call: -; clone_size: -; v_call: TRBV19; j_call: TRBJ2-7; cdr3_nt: TGTGCCAGTAGTATTCCCAGTCTAGGTGAGCAGTACTTC; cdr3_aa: CASSIPSLGEQYF
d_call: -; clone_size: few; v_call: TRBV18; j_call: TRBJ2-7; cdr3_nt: TGTGCCTGCTCACCACCGCTCACAGGGATCCCCTACGAGCAGTACTTC; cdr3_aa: CACSPPLTGIPYEQYF
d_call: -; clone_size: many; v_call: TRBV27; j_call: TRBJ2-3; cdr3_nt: TGTGCCAGCAGTCCCACGGGCCCACTTTTCCCAGATACGCAGTATTTT; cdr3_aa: CASSPTGPLFPDTQYF
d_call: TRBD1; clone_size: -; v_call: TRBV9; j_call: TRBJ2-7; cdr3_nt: TGTGCCAGCAGCCCCCATTTACAGGGGAGCCACGAGCAGTACTTC; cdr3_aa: CASSPHLQGSHEQYF
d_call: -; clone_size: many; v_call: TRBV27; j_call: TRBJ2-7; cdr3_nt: TGTGCCAGCAGTTATGCCCTCGCCTACGAGCAGTACTTC; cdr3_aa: CASSYALAYEQYF
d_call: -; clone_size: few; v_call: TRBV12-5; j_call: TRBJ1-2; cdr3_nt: TGTGCTAGTGGTTTGGGCGCCGGTGGAAGCTATGGCTACACCTTC; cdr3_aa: CASGLGAGGSYGYTF
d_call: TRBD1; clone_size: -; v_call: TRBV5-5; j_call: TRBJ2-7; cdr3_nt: TGTGCCAGCAGCCCCGGGACAGGGACTCCGCAGTACTTC; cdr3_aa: CASSPGTGTPQYF
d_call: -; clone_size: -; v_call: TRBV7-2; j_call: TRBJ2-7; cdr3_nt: TGTGCCAGCAGCTCGCCCGGGACGACCGGGGGCCTATTGATTTACGAGCAGTACTTC; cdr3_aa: CASSSPGTTGGLLIYEQYF
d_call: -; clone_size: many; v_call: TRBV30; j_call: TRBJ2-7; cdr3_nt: TGTGCCTGGAGTCATACGAACTACGAGCAGTACTTC; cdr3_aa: CAWSHTNYEQYF
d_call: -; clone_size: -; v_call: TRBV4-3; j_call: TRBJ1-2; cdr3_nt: TGCGCCAGCAGCCAAGATCGCGAACTGGATCGCTACACCTTC; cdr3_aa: CASSQDRELDRYTF
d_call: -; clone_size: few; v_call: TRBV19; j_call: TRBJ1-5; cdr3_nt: TGTGCCAGTAGTATTGGAAGGGCCCTCAATCAGCCCCAGCATTTT; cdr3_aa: CASSIGRALNQPQHF
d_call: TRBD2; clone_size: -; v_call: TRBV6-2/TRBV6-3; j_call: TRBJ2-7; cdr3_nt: TGTGCCAGCAACGACTGGGACTACCCCTACGAGCAGTACTTC; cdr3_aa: CASNDWDYPYEQYF
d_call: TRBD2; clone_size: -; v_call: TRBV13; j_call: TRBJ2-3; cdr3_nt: TGTGCCAGCAGCCCTGCCGGGACTGGCGGGAGTACAGATACGCAGTATTTT; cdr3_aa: CASSPAGTGGSTDTQYF
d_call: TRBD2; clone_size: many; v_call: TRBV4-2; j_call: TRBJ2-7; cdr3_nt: TGTGCCAGCAGCCAAGAGAGAGGGCTAGCGGGAAGCGAGCAGTACTTC; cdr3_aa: CASSQERGLAGSEQYF
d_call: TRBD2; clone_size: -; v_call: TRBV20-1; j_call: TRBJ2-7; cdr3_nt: TGCAGTGCTATGGTCCTAGCGGGCACCTACGAGCAGTACTTC; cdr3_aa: CSAMVLAGTYEQYF
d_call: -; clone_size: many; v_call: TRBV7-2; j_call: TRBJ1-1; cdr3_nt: TGTGCCAGCAGCTCCACTGGAACTGAAGCTTTCTTT; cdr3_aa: CASSSTGTEAFF
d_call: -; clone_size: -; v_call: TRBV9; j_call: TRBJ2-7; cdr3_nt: TGTGCCAGCAGCCTCCGGAGGGACAGCGCCTGGATGGAGCAGTACTTC; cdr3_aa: CASSLRRDSAWMEQYF
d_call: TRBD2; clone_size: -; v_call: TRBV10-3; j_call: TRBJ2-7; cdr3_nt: TGTGCCATCAGCCCCACGGGAGGGTCGGGCTACTACGAGCAGTACTTC; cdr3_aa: CAISPTGGSGYYEQYF
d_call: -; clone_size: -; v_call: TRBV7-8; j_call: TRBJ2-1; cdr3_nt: TGTGCCAACAGCTTGGACCTACAGGGTTCCCGTTTTAATGAGCAGTTCTTC; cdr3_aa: CANSLDLQGSRFNEQFF
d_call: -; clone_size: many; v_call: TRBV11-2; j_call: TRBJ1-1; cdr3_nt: TGTGCCAGCAGCTTAGCAGGGTGGGAAGCTTTCTTT; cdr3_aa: CASSLAGWEAFF
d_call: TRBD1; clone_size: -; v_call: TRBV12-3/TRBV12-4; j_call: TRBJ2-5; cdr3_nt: TGTGCCAGCAGTTTACAGGGACAGCAAGAGACCCAGTACTTC; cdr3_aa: CASSLQGQQETQYF
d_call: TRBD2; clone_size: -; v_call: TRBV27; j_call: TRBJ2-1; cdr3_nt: TGTGCCAGCAGTTTACTACAGACTAGCGGGGGCAATGAGCAGTTCTTC; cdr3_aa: CASSLLQTSGGNEQFF
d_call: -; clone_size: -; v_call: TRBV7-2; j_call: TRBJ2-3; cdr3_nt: TGTGTCAGCAGCAGCCAAGGGGCAGGTACGCAGTATTTT; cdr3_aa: CVSSSQGAGTQYF
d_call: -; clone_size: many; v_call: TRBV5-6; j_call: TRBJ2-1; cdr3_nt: TGTGCCAGCAGCTCTTGGGGGGCGGACAGTGCGGCTACAGTAGGAGAGTTCTTC; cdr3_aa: CASSSWGADSAATVGEFF
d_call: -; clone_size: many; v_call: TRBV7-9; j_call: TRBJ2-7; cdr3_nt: TGTGCCAGCAGCTTAGCGCAGGGGTACGAGCAGTACTTC; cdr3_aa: CASSLAQGYEQYF
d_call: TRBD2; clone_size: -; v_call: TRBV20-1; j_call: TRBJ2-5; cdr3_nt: TGCAGTGCTAGGGGGACTAGAAGCGGGGGGGCCTTAGAGACCCAGTACTTC; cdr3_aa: CSARGTRSGGALETQYF
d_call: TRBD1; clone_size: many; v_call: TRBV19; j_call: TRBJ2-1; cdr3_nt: TGTGCCAGTAGTGCGACAGGGTATGAGCAGTTCTTC; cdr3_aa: CASSATGYEQFF
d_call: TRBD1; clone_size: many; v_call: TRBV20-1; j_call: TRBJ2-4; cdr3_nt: TGCAGTGCTAGACCACAGGGGGTGGCCAAAAACATTCAGTACTTC; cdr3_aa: CSARPQGVAKNIQYF
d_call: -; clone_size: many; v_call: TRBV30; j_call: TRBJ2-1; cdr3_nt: TGTGCCTGGAGTAACTCCTATGAGCAGTTCTTC; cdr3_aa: CAWSNSYEQFF
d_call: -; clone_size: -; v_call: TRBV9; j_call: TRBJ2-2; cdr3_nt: TGTGCCAGCAGCGCCAGCCAGGGGACAATGACCGGGGAGCTGTTTTTT; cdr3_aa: CASSASQGTMTGELFF
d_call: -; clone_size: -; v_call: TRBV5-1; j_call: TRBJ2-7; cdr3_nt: TGCGCCAGCAGCGATTGGACAGAGGGGACCTACGAGCAGTACTTC; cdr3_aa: CASSDWTEGTYEQYF